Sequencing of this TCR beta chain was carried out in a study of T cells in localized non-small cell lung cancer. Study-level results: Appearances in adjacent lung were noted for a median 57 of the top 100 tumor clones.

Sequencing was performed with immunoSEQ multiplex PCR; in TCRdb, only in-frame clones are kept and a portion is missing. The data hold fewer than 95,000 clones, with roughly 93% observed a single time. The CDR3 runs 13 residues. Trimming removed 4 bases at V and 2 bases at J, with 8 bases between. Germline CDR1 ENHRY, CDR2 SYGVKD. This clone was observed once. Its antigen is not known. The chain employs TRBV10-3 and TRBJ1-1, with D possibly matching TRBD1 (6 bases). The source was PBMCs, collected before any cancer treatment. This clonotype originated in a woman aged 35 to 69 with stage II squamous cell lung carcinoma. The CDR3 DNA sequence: TGTGCCATCAGTGTGGGGGGCAACACTGAAGCTTTCTTT. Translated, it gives CAISVGGNTEAFF.